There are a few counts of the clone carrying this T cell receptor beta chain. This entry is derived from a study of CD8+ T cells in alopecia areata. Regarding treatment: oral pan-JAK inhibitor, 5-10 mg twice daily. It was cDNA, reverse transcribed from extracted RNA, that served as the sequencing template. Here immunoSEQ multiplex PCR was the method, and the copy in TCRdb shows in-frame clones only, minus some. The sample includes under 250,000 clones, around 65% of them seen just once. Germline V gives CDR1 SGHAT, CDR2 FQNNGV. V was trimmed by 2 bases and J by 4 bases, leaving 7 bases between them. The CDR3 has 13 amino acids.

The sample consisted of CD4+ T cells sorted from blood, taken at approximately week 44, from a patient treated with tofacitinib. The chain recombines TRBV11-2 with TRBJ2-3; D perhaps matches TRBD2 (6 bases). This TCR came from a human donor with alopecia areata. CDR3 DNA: TGTGCCAGCAGCTTAAGGAGGGCAGATACGCAGTATTTT. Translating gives CASSLRRADTQYF.